This entry features one T cell receptor (beta chain) sequence. The table came from immunoSEQ multiplex PCR; TCRdb's copy has only in-frame clones and leaves some out. The table shows tens of thousands of clones, with around 84% occurring only once. This entry belongs to a study of blood T cell repertoires in COVID-19. CDR3 length: 15 residues. Germline V gives CDR1 SEHNR, CDR2 FQNEAQ (reference sequence). Trimming removed 2 bases from V and 4 bases from J; junction bases left unmatched: 5. Sequences were obtained from peripheral blood. The chain employs TRBV7-9 and TRBJ1-5; TRBD1 agrees at 7 bases. The receptor was isolated from a woman over 75 in a cohort sampled during active or convalescent COVID-19. CDR3 amino acids: CASSLTGTENQPQHF. CDR3 coding DNA: TGTGCCAGCAGCTTAACCGGGACAGAAAATCAGCCCCAGCATTTT.